This entry describes one T cell receptor beta chain. The CDR3 has 13 residues. Germline V gives CDR1 SGHNT, CDR2 YYREEE (reference sequence). Unmatched junction bases numbered 2, after V lost 4 bases and J lost 3 bases. Original processing notes: Scientists estimated how many nucleated cells there were by amplifying reference gene primers. Only in-frame clones appear in the TCRdb table, and some are missing; sequencing was by immunoSEQ multiplex PCR. D and trimming come from the DNA, and the V and J calls and clone size come from that table. The data show approximately 160,000 clones, over 80% seen once. The data were taken from a study of blood T cell repertoires in COVID-19. The overall study: Samples came from the United States, Italy and Spain, spanning acute and convalescent COVID-19. T cells, B-cell-depleted T cells, or PBMCs provided the cDNA or gDNA that served as material.

Sequences were obtained from peripheral blood. This TCR derives from a woman in her fifties or sixties with acute or convalescent COVID-19. The genes are TRBV5-4 and TRBJ2-7, with 9 bases fitting TRBD1. The CDR3 bases are TGTGCCAGCAGCGGACAGGGGAACTACGAGCAGTACTTC. Translating gives CASSGQGNYEQYF.